This T cell receptor beta chain was recovered during a study of T cells in Graves' hyperthyroidism and ophthalmopathy (dated by TCRdb to about 2019). Concerning the study at large: Peripheral blood was sampled at the time of initial diagnosis, prior to any treatment. The study also compared thyroid tissue and blood T-cell repertoires from about six Graves' hyperthyroidism patients. According to the paper, TCR Vbeta CDR3 sequencing was carried out on over 130 peripheral blood samples, which came from 40 to 45 ophthalmopathy, around 74 hyperthyroidism and approximately 17 progressor patients. Prospective prediction of ophthalmopathy was tested in an independent validation cohort of fewer than 20 hyperthyroidism patients and 15 to 17 patients who later progressed to ophthalmopathy. The roughly 100 discovery patients were randomly divided into training and test sets at a 7:3 ratio. A discovery cohort of approximately 100 patients, 43 with Graves' ophthalmopathy and 55 to 65 with stable Graves' hyperthyroidism, was used to find distinguishing TCR V-J signatures. Following sampling, methimazole starting at 30 mg daily was given to hyperthyroidism patients, and high-dose intravenous methylprednisolone was given to ophthalmopathy patients. On the study overall, not on this receptor specifically: Most expanded thyroid clonotypes (frequency above 0.001) were also found in blood, which suggests that blood repertoires may mirror thyroid immune responses. Ophthalmopathy was separated from stable hyperthyroidism by a 13 V-J signature model, with approximately 86% sensitivity and about 81% specificity obtained in cross-validation and 80%/75% obtained in testing. Sample size was not statistically predetermined, and blinding of investigators to group allocation was not performed. During validation, the model predicted progression to ophthalmopathy a median of about 5.9 months ahead of onset, with around 71% sensitivity and 72.22% specificity.

For CDR1 and CDR2, the germline V gene (reference sequence) lists SGHAT and FQDESV. The CDR3 sequence holds 14 residues, the cysteine and phenylalanine included. The retained sequence is limited to the CDR3, 42 bases, with the frame set at the first base. V is shortened by 5 bases, J by 5 bases, and the region joining them spans 15 bases. Amplification of TCR beta CDR3 regions was carried out from RNA transcripts. The TCR CDR3 was subjected to a first round of RT-PCR using the HTBI primer set and the Qiagen OneStep RT-PCR kit. Libraries were constructed in a second round of multiplex PCR, after which size selection and purification were performed. Paired-end sequencing of the libraries was performed with 100 bp reads on an Illumina HiSeq2000. Concerning the study's data processing: SOAPnuke was used to process the raw data, throwing out any read that contained adapters or uncalled bases, had a mean Phred below 15, or lacked an exact constant-primer or identifier match. COPE v1.2.5 was used to merge the high-quality paired reads, and each unique nucleotide sequence was defined as a clonotype. MiTCR v1.1 was used to align clonotypes to the IMGT TRBV, TRBD and TRBJ reference segments. Only V-J combinations with frequency above 0.0001, covering 99% to 99.2% of repertoires, were analysed. A TCS score was defined as the ratio between F50 (clonal expansion) and ExV (chaos), using BLOSUM62-based TCRdist between CDR3 peptides within each V-J. Welch's t-statistics and random forest reduced around 550 V-J features to roughly 13, which were used in a naive Bayes classifier (R e1071). TCRdb cleaned the public reads at Q25 with fastp, built clones with MiXCR and kept in-frame beta chains. CDR3 protein duplicates are merged, each entry listing the most common genes and DNA. What appears here as the V and J calls and clone size reflects TCRdb's work, not the paper's. A total of fewer than 450,000 distinct CDR3 sequences appear in this sample, about 18% of them only once. The ten top clones hold 30% to 35% of the sample.

At least ten counts were recorded for this clonotype. Its cognate antigen has yet to be identified. No base-level quality is on record; no much larger clone is a single base apart. The hyperthyroidism patients were between 18 and 65 years old and newly diagnosed, with a disease duration of less than 2 months. Exclusion was applied to patients with uncontrolled infections, other autoimmune diseases, pregnancy or lactation. Clinical symptoms, serum thyroxine and TRAb, thyroid ultrasound, and orbital computed tomography formed the basis for the diagnoses. For progressor patients, blood was drawn at the first diagnosis of hyperthyroidism, before any ophthalmopathy symptoms had appeared. PBMCs were separated from about 10 ml of fresh peripheral blood using Ficoll-Paque density gradient centrifugation. Progressor patients were defined as those initially diagnosed with Graves' hyperthyroidism in whom ophthalmopathy developed during follow-up. Trizol reagent was used to extract total RNA, and RNA quality was then checked on an Agilent 2100 Bioanalyzer.

The rearranged chain carries TRBV11-1 and TRBJ1-1; the D region possibly corresponds to TRBD1 (6 bases align). The sequenced material came from blood. The clonotype comes from a woman aged 30 to 39 with Graves' hyperthyroidism that later progressed to Graves' ophthalmopathy. CDR3 region: CASSPDRLGTEAFF. The nucleotides read TGTGCCAGCAGCCCAGACAGGCTTGGGACTGAAGCTTTCTTT.